The rows below give T cell receptor beta chains drawn from one sample of a study of vaccination effects on CD4 cells after COVID-19. No antigen is known for these receptors. The data were produced by immunoSEQ multiplex PCR, yet TCRdb's version contains in-frame clones alone and is incomplete. The data show more than 35,000 clones, with approximately 82% seen just once and 2% held by the top ten. Source: CD4+ T cells from PBMCs cultured with HCoV-NL63 spike peptides, taken after COVID-19 vaccination. The receptors originated from a human donor who received a COVID-19 vaccine. Some clones in this sample may be carry-over from other donors' samples. CDR3s include the opening cysteine and the closing phenylalanine or tryptophan. Fields, in order: D gene, clone size, V gene, J gene, CDR3 DNA, CDR3 protein. D genes are given only for firm matches. Expanded clones get a size class; other rows say once, few or many, or leave the size out.

D gene: TRBD2; clone size: NA; V gene: TRBV5-1; J gene: TRBJ2-5; CDR3 DNA: TGCGCCAGCAGCTTGGCCCCCAAATCTAGCGGGGGACACCAAGAGACCCAGTACTTC; CDR3 protein: CASSLAPKSSGGHQETQYF
D gene: NA; clone size: NA; V gene: TRBV5-1; J gene: TRBJ2-1; CDR3 DNA: TGCGCCAGCAGCTTGGCTTTCGGGGGGCCTAACAATGAGCAGTTCTTC; CDR3 protein: CASSLAFGGPNNEQFF
D gene: NA; clone size: NA; V gene: TRBV2; J gene: TRBJ1-5; CDR3 DNA: TGTGCCAGCAGTGAAGCGTGGGGCCAGCCCCAGCATTTT; CDR3 protein: CASSEAWGQPQHF
D gene: TRBD1; clone size: NA; V gene: TRBV18; J gene: TRBJ2-6; CDR3 DNA: TGTGCCAGCTCACCACCCCAGGGGGCTGGGGCCAACGTCCTGACTTTC; CDR3 protein: CASSPPQGAGANVLTF
D gene: NA; clone size: NA; V gene: TRBV5-7; J gene: TRBJ2-4; CDR3 DNA: TGTGCCAGCAGCTTGGAGGGGGGCCTAGCCAAAAACATTCAGTACTTC; CDR3 protein: CASSLEGGLAKNIQYF
D gene: TRBD2; clone size: NA; V gene: TRBV10-1; J gene: TRBJ2-1; CDR3 DNA: TGCGCCAGCAGTCCTAGCGGGGGGTCCTACAATGAGCAGTTCTTC; CDR3 protein: CASSPSGGSYNEQFF
D gene: TRBD2; clone size: NA; V gene: TRBV7-7; J gene: TRBJ2-5; CDR3 DNA: TGTGCCAGCAGCTTAAGTCCTAGCGGGGGGCAAGAGACCCAGTACTTC; CDR3 protein: CASSLSPSGGQETQYF
D gene: NA; clone size: NA; V gene: TRBV7-2; J gene: TRBJ1-1; CDR3 DNA: TGTGCCAGCAGCTTAGGCAGCCATACGAACACTGAAGCTTTCTTT; CDR3 protein: CASSLGSHTNTEAFF
D gene: NA; clone size: NA; V gene: TRBV19; J gene: TRBJ2-3; CDR3 DNA: TGTGCCAGTACCTCGGAGGGAGATACGCAGTATTTT; CDR3 protein: CASTSEGDTQYF
D gene: NA; clone size: NA; V gene: TRBV12-3/TRBV12-4; J gene: TRBJ2-5; CDR3 DNA: TGTGCCAGCAGTCCCCAGACAGGCGGCCAGTACTTC; CDR3 protein: CASSPQTGGQYF
D gene: NA; clone size: NA; V gene: TRBV7-2; J gene: TRBJ2-2; CDR3 DNA: TGTGCCAGCAGCTTACTAGGGGCCGGGGAGCTGTTTTTT; CDR3 protein: CASSLLGAGELFF
D gene: NA; clone size: few; V gene: TRBV5-8; J gene: TRBJ1-6; CDR3 DNA: TGTGCCAGCAGCTTGCCGCCGGGACCGGCGGCACCCCTCCACTTT; CDR3 protein: CASSLPPGPAAPLHF
D gene: NA; clone size: NA; V gene: TRBV29-1; J gene: TRBJ2-3; CDR3 DNA: TGCAGCGTTTACGGCAACACAGATACGCAGTATTTT; CDR3 protein: CSVYGNTDTQYF
D gene: NA; clone size: few; V gene: TRBV7-3; J gene: TRBJ2-2; CDR3 DNA: TGTGCCAGCAGCAGTCAGCTAGCTGGAACCGGGGAGCTGTTTTTT; CDR3 protein: CASSSQLAGTGELFF
D gene: TRBD1; clone size: NA; V gene: TRBV3-1/TRBV3-2; J gene: TRBJ1-1; CDR3 DNA: TGTGCCAGCAGCCAAGATTGGGCAGGGGGGTCAGCTTTCTTT; CDR3 protein: CASSQDWAGGSAFF
D gene: NA; clone size: few; V gene: TRBV5-1; J gene: TRBJ1-1; CDR3 DNA: TGCGCCAGCAGCTTGCTCGGGGCCGGGGACACTGAAGCTTTCTTT; CDR3 protein: CASSLLGAGDTEAFF
D gene: NA; clone size: NA; V gene: TRBV11-2; J gene: TRBJ2-1; CDR3 DNA: TGTGCCAGCAGCTTAGATCGGACCAATGAGCAGTTCTTC; CDR3 protein: CASSLDRTNEQFF
D gene: NA; clone size: NA; V gene: TRBV19; J gene: TRBJ1-1; CDR3 DNA: TGTGCCAGTAAGGCGAACACTGAAGCTTTCTTT; CDR3 protein: CASKANTEAFF
D gene: NA; clone size: NA; V gene: TRBV7-2; J gene: TRBJ2-2; CDR3 DNA: TGTGCCAGCAGCTTAAACAAGATCACCGGGGAGCTGTTTTTT; CDR3 protein: CASSLNKITGELFF
D gene: TRBD1; clone size: NA; V gene: TRBV6-5; J gene: TRBJ1-2; CDR3 DNA: TGTGCCAGCACCAATCACAGGGGGAAAGGCTACACCTTC; CDR3 protein: CASTNHRGKGYTF
D gene: TRBD2; clone size: few; V gene: TRBV5-1; J gene: TRBJ2-1; CDR3 DNA: TGCGCCAGCAGCGCCGGGGGGACTCCCGAGAATGAGCAGTTCTTC; CDR3 protein: CASSAGGTPENEQFF
D gene: NA; clone size: NA; V gene: TRBV27; J gene: TRBJ1-5; CDR3 DNA: TGTGCCAGCAGTTTCCTCCGCAGGGAGGACAAGCCCCAGCATTTT; CDR3 protein: CASSFLRREDKPQHF
D gene: NA; clone size: NA; V gene: TRBV12-3/TRBV12-4; J gene: TRBJ2-4; CDR3 DNA: TGTGCCAGCAGTTTTAACGTGGAAACGGTTCAGTACTTC; CDR3 protein: CASSFNVETVQYF
D gene: NA; clone size: NA; V gene: TRBV11-1; J gene: TRBJ1-1; CDR3 DNA: TGTGCCAGCAGCGACCGACGGAGGACCTTTGAAGCTTTCTTT; CDR3 protein: CASSDRRRTFEAFF
D gene: NA; clone size: NA; V gene: TRBV18; J gene: TRBJ1-1; CDR3 DNA: TGTGCCAGCTCACCACTGTCGGGGACTGTAACTGAAGCTTTCTTT; CDR3 protein: CASSPLSGTVTEAFF
D gene: NA; clone size: NA; V gene: TRBV28; J gene: TRBJ1-2; CDR3 DNA: TGTGCCAGCAGTGGCGAGGCCCGGGGACTTGGCTACACCTTC; CDR3 protein: CASSGEARGLGYTF
D gene: TRBD1; clone size: NA; V gene: TRBV25-1; J gene: TRBJ2-5; CDR3 DNA: TGTGCCAGTGCCGGACAGGGGTTGGAGACCCAGTACTTC; CDR3 protein: CASAGQGLETQYF
D gene: NA; clone size: NA; V gene: TRBV5-6; J gene: TRBJ2-4; CDR3 DNA: TGTGCCAGCAGCTACAGGGGGGGGGCCAAAAACATTCAGTACTTC; CDR3 protein: CASSYRGGAKNIQYF
D gene: NA; clone size: NA; V gene: TRBV19; J gene: TRBJ1-2; CDR3 DNA: TGTGCCAGTAACTCCGGGCAGGGCTATGGCTACACCTTC; CDR3 protein: CASNSGQGYGYTF
D gene: NA; clone size: NA; V gene: TRBV6-6; J gene: TRBJ1-1; CDR3 DNA: TGTGCCAGCGGACGGATAGGGACTGAAGCTTTCTTT; CDR3 protein: CASGRIGTEAFF
D gene: NA; clone size: NA; V gene: TRBV5-6; J gene: TRBJ2-6; CDR3 DNA: TGTGCCAGCAGCCAAAACTGGCAGTTAGGGGCCAACGTCCTGACTTTC; CDR3 protein: CASSQNWQLGANVLTF
D gene: NA; clone size: NA; V gene: TRBV5-8; J gene: TRBJ2-1; CDR3 DNA: TGTGCCAGCCCGGGACCTAGGGATGAGCAGTTCTTC; CDR3 protein: CASPGPRDEQFF
D gene: TRBD1; clone size: NA; V gene: TRBV7-9; J gene: TRBJ1-2; CDR3 DNA: TGTGCCAGCAGCTCCGACAGGGGGGGGTATGGCTACACCTTC; CDR3 protein: CASSSDRGGYGYTF
D gene: NA; clone size: NA; V gene: TRBV27; J gene: TRBJ1-2; CDR3 DNA: TGTGCCAGCAGTATGCGGGACACTCGGTTTCATGGCTACACCTTC; CDR3 protein: CASSMRDTRFHGYTF
D gene: NA; clone size: NA; V gene: TRBV5-4; J gene: TRBJ1-3; CDR3 DNA: TGTGCCAGCAGCTTGGAGGCAGGGAGCGACACCATATATTTT; CDR3 protein: CASSLEAGSDTIYF
D gene: TRBD1; clone size: once; V gene: TRBV14; J gene: TRBJ1-2; CDR3 DNA: TGTGCCAGCAGCCGGCAGCTCACAGGGGCTGATGGCTACACCTTC; CDR3 protein: CASSRQLTGADGYTF
D gene: NA; clone size: NA; V gene: TRBV28; J gene: TRBJ1-6; CDR3 DNA: TGTGCCAGCAGTCCCTATAATTCACCCCTCCACTTT; CDR3 protein: CASSPYNSPLHF
D gene: TRBD1; clone size: NA; V gene: TRBV6-5; J gene: TRBJ2-3; CDR3 DNA: TGTGCCAGCAGACAGGGGGAAGGTACAGATACGCAGTATTTT; CDR3 protein: CASRQGEGTDTQYF
D gene: NA; clone size: NA; V gene: TRBV5-1; J gene: TRBJ2-3; CDR3 DNA: TGCGCCAGCACCAACAACCCCCCCGCGGGCACAGATACGCAGTATTTT; CDR3 protein: CASTNNPPAGTDTQYF
D gene: NA; clone size: NA; V gene: TRBV5-1; J gene: TRBJ2-5; CDR3 DNA: TGCGCCAGCAGCTTGGGGGGAGGGGGCCAAGAGACCCAGTACTTC; CDR3 protein: CASSLGGGGQETQYF